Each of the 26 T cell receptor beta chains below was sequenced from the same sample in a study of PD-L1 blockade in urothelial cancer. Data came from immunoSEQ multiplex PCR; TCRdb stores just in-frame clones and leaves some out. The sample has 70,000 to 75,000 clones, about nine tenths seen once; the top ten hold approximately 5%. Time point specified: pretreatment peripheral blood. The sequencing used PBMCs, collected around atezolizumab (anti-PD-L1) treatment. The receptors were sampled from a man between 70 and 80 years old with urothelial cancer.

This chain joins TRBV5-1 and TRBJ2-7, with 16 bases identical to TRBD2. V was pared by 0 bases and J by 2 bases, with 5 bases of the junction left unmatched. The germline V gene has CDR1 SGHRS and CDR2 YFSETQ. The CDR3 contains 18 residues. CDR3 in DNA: TGCGCCAGCAGCTTGGGGGGACTAGCGGGAGGGAGGACCTACGAGCAGTACTTC. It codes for CASSLGGLAGGRTYEQYF.

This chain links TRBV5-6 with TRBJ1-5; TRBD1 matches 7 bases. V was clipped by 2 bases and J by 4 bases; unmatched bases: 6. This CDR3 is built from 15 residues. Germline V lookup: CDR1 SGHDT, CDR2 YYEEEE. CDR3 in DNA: TGTGCCAGCAGCTTTCGACAGGGTTTTAATCAGCCCCAGCATTTT. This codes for CASSFRQGFNQPQHF.

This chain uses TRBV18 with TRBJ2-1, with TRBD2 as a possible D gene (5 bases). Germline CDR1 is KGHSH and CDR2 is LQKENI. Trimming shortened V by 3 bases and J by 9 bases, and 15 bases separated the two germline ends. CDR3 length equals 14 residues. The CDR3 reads CASSPGLASGEQFF. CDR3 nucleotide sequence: TGTGCCAGCTCACCGGGCCTAGCTTCGGGTGAGCAGTTCTTC.

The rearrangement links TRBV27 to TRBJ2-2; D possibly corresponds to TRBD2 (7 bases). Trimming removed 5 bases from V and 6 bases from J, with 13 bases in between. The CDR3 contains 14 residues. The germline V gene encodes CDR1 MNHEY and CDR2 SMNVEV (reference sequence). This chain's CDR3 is CASSIRGGAGELFF. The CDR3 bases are TGTGCCAGCAGTATTCGAGGGGGGGCCGGGGAGCTGTTTTTT.

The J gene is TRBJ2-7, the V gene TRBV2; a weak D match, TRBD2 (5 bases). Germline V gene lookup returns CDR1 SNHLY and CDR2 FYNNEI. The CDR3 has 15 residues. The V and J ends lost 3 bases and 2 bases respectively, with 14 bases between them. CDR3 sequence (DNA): TGTGCCAGCAGTGACGAGATAGCGACTACCTACGAGCAGTACTTC. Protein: CASSDEIATTYEQYF.

The CDR3 bases are TGTGCCAGCAGTTTACTGGGTAGCGGTCGGCATCGGGAGCAGTTCTTC. It codes for CASSLLGSGRHREQFF. J is TRBJ2-1 and V is TRBV28; TRBD2 is a possible D gene (6 bases). The CDR3 spans 16 residues. The germline V gene has CDR1 MDHEN and CDR2 SYDVKM. The V and J ends lost 2 bases and 10 bases respectively, with 21 bases between them.

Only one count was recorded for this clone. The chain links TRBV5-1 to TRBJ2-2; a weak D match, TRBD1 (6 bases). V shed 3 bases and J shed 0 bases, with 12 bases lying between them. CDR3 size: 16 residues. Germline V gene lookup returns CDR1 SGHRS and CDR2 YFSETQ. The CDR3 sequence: CASSWGGQTNTGELFF. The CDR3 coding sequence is TGCGCCAGCAGCTGGGGCGGACAGACGAACACCGGGGAGCTGTTTTTT.

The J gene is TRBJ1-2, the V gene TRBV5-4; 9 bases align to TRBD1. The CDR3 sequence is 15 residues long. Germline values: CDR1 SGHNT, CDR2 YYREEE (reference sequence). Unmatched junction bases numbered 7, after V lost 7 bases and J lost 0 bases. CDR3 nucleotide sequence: TGTGCCAGCGGATTACAGGGGGCGGCTAACTATGGCTACACCTTC. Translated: CASGLQGAANYGYTF.

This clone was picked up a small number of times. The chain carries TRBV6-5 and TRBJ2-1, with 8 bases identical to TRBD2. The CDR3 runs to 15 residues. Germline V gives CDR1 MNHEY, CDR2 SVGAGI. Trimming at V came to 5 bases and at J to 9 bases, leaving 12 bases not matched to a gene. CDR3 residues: CASSREGEGRPEQFF. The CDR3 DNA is TGTGCCAGCAGTCGGGAGGGGGAGGGCCGTCCTGAGCAGTTCTTC.

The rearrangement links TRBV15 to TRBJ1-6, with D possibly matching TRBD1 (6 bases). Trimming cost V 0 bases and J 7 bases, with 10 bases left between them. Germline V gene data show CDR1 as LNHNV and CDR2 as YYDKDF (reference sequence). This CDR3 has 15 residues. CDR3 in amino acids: CATSRDSQGNSPLHF. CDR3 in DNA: TGTGCCACCAGCAGAGATTCCCAGGGGAATTCACCCCTCCACTTT.

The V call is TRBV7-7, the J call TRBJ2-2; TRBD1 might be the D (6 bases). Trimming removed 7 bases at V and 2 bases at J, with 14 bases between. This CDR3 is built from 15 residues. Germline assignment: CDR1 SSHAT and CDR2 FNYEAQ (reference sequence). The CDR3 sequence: CASTQGGPNTGELFF. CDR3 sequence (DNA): TGTGCCAGCACCCAAGGGGGACCCAACACCGGGGAGCTGTTTTTT.

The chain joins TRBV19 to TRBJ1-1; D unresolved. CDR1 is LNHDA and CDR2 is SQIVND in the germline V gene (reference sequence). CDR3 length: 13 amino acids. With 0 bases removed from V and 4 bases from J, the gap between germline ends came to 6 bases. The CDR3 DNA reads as TGTGCCAGTAGTATAGATCTCCTCACTGAAGCTTTCTTT. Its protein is CASSIDLLTEAFF.

This chain's CDR3 is CASSRGQGLAGGTEQYF. The CDR3 bases are TGTGCCAGCAGTCGAGGACAGGGCTTAGCGGGAGGGACCGAGCAGTACTTC. The chain recombines TRBV6-4 with TRBJ2-7; 11 bases match TRBD2. V lost 5 bases, J lost 6 bases, and 15 bases stayed unmatched. The V gene's germline CDR1 is MRHNA and CDR2 SNTAGT. The CDR3 length is 17 residues.

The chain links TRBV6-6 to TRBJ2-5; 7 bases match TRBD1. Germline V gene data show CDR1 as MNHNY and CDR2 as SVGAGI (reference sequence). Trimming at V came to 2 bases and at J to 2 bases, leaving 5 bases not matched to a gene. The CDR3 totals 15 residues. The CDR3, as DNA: TGTGCCAGCAGTTACAAACAGGGGATTCAAGAGACCCAGTACTTC. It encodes CASSYKQGIQETQYF.

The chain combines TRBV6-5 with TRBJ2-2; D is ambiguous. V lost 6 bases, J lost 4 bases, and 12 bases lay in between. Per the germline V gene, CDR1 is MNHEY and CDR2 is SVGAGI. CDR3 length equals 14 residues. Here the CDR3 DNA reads TGTGCCAGCAGCCTTAGCCGCACCACCGGGGAGCTGTTTTTT. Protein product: CASSLSRTTGELFF.

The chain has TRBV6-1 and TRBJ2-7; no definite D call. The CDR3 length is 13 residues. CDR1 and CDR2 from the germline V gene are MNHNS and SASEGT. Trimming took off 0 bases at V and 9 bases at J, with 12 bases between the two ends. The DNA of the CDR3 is TGTGCCAGCAGTGAAGCCCTTTTGGAGAGGCAGTACTTC. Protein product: CASSEALLERQYF.

CDR3 region: CSGGPWDEQYF. CDR3 bases: TGCAGTGGGGGGCCGTGGGACGAGCAGTACTTC. V usage is TRBV20-1 and J usage is TRBJ2-7, with D maybe TRBD1 (6 bases). In germline, CDR1 is DFQATT, CDR2 SNEGSKA (reference sequence). CDR3 size: 11 residues. V was clipped by 7 bases and J by 5 bases, with 12 bases between them.

The CDR3 here is CASSRRGESSGNTIYF. The CDR3 DNA sequence: TGTGCCAGCAGCCGCAGAGGCGAGAGCTCTGGAAACACCATATATTTT. J is TRBJ1-3 and V is TRBV9, with D hard to call. V gave up 4 bases and J gave up 0 bases, with 14 bases separating them. The CDR3 spans 16 residues. Germline CDR1 is SGDLS and CDR2 is YYNGEE.

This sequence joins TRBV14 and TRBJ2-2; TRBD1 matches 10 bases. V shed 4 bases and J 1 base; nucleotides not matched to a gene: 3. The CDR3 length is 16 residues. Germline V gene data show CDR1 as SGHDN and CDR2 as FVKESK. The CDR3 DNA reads TGTGCCAGCAGCCCTTGGACAGGGGGGAACACCGGGGAGCTGTTTTTT. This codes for CASSPWTGGNTGELFF. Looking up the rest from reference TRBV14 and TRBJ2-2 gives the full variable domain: EAGVTQFPSHSVIEKGQTVTLRCDPISGHDNLYWYRRVMGKEIKFLLHFVKESKQDESGMPNNRFLAERTGGTYSTLKVQPAELEDSGVYFCASSPWTGGNTGELFFGEGSRLTVL.

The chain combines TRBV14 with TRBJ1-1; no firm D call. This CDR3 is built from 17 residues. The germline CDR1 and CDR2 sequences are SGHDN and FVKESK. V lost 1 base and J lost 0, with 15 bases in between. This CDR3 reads CASSQGKQQYMNTEAFF. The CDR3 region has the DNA TGTGCCAGCAGCCAAGGTAAACAGCAGTATATGAACACTGAAGCTTTCTTT.

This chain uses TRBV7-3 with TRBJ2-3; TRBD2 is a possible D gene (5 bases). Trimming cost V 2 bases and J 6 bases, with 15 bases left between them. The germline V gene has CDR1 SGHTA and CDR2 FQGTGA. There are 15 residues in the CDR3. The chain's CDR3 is CASSLVAGTADTQYF. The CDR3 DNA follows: TGTGCCAGCAGCTTAGTGGCGGGTACAGCGGATACGCAGTATTTT.

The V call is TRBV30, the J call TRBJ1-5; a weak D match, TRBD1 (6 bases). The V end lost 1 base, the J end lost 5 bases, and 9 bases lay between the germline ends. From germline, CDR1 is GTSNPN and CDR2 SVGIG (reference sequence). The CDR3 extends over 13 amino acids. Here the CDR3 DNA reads TGTGCCTGGAGTGAGTCAGGGGATCAGCCCCAGCATTTT. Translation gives CAWSESGDQPQHF.

The CDR3 loop reads CASSQEEHAGTEAFF. The CDR3 DNA reads as TGCGCCAGCAGCCAAGAGGAACATGCGGGCACTGAAGCTTTCTTT. This sequence joins TRBV4-1 and TRBJ1-1; D unresolved. In germline, CDR1 is MGHRA, CDR2 YSYEKL. The CDR3 covers 15 residues. Trimming took off 0 bases at V and 4 bases at J, with 12 bases between the two ends.

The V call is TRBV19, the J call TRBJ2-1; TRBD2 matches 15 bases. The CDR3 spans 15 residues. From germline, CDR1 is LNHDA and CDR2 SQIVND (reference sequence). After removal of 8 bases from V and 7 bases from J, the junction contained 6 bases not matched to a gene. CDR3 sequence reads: CASYGTSGRWNEQFF. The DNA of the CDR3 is TGTGCCAGTTATGGGACTAGCGGGAGGTGGAATGAGCAGTTCTTC.

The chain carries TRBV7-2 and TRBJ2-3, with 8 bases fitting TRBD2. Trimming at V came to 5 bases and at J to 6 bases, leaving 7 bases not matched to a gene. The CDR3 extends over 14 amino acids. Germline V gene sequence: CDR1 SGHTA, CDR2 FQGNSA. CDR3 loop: CASSPGGSGDTQYF. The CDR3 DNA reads TGTGCCAGCAGCCCGGGGGGGTCAGGTGATACGCAGTATTTT. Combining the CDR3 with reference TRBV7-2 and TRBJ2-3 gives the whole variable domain GAGVSQSPSNKVTEKGKDVELRCDPISGHTALYWYRQSLGQGLEFLIYFQGNSAPDKSGLPSDRFSAERTGGSVSTLTIQRTQQEDSAVYLCASSPGGSGDTQYFGPGTRLTVL.

The CDR3: CASSLEPDGYTF. Written as DNA, the CDR3 is TGTGCCAGCAGCTTAGAGCCTGATGGCTACACCTTC. V and J are TRBV7-9 and TRBJ1-2; D is uncertain. V gave up 1 base and J gave up 6 bases, with 6 bases separating them. This CDR3 comprises 12 residues. CDR1 SEHNR and CDR2 FQNEAQ come from the germline V gene (reference sequence).